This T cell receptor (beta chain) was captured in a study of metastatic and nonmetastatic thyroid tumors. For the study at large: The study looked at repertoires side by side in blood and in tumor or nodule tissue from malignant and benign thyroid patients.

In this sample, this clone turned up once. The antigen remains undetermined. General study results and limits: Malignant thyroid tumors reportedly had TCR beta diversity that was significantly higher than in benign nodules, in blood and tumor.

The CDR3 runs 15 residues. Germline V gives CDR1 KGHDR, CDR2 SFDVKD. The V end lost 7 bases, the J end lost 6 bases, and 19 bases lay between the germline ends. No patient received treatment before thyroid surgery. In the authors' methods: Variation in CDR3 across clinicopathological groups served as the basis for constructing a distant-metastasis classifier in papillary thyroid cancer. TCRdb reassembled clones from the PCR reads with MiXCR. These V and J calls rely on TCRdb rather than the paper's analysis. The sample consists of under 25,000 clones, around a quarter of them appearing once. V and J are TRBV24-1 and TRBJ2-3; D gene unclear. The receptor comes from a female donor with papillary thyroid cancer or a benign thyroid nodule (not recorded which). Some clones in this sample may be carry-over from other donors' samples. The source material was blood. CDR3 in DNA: TGTGCCACCAGCTCAACCATTGGGCCTTTGGATACGCAGTATTTT. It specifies CATSSTIGPLDTQYF.